Listed below are T cell receptor beta chains from one sample, sequenced in a study of graft-versus-host responses after intestinal transplantation. Repertoires were generated with immunoSEQ multiplex PCR, while TCRdb's copy carries only in-frame clones and drops some. The sample comprises roughly 80,000 clones, 92% of which are singletons, and around 0.69% rests with the top ten. This sample comprised PBMCs, obtained 98 days after intestinal transplantation. The receptors originated from a human patient who received an intestinal transplant, so some T cells may come from the graft donor. The CDR3 runs from the conserved cysteine through the conserved F or W. D genes are given only for firm matches. For some rows the clone size is stated as once, few or many, or as a class when expanded; others skip it.

CDR3aa: CASSPTAIYGYTF; CDR3nt: TGTGCCAGCAGCCCTACCGCCATCTATGGCTACACCTTC; d_gene: .; v_gene: TRBV6-1; j_gene: TRBJ1-2; abundance: .
CDR3aa: CASSLGAAETQYF; CDR3nt: TGTGCCAGCAGCTTGGGCGCAGCAGAGACCCAGTACTTC; d_gene: .; v_gene: TRBV5-4; j_gene: TRBJ2-5; abundance: once
CDR3aa: CATSREGRSTNEKLFF; CDR3nt: TGTGCCACCAGCAGAGAAGGGCGGTCAACTAATGAAAAACTGTTTTTT; d_gene: .; v_gene: TRBV15; j_gene: TRBJ1-4; abundance: .
CDR3aa: CASSSWIRAKPQHF; CDR3nt: TGTGCCAGCAGCAGTTGGATCAGGGCTAAGCCCCAGCATTTT; d_gene: .; v_gene: TRBV6-1; j_gene: TRBJ1-5; abundance: .
CDR3aa: CASSLASGRDIQYF; CDR3nt: TGTGCCAGCAGCTTAGCTAGCGGGAGGGATATTCAGTACTTC; d_gene: TRBD2; v_gene: TRBV11-2; j_gene: TRBJ2-4; abundance: .
CDR3aa: CASSPDSYYGYTF; CDR3nt: TGTGCCAGCAGCCCCGACAGTTACTATGGCTACACCTTC; d_gene: .; v_gene: TRBV6-5; j_gene: TRBJ1-2; abundance: .
CDR3aa: CASRLSYEQYF; CDR3nt: TGTGCCAGCAGACTCTCCTACGAGCAGTACTTC; d_gene: .; v_gene: TRBV6-1; j_gene: TRBJ2-7; abundance: .
CDR3aa: CASQHTGAVAGELFF; CDR3nt: TGTGCCAGCCAACATACAGGGGCGGTCGCCGGGGAGCTGTTTTTT; d_gene: TRBD1; v_gene: TRBV2; j_gene: TRBJ2-2; abundance: .
CDR3aa: CASSLVGTANSPLHF; CDR3nt: TGTGCCAGCAGCTTAGTAGGGACAGCGAATTCACCCCTCCACTTT; d_gene: TRBD1; v_gene: TRBV7-9; j_gene: TRBJ1-6; abundance: .
CDR3aa: CASSEMGDRAEDIQYF; CDR3nt: TGTGCCAGCAGTGAAATGGGAGACAGGGCTGAGGACATTCAGTACTTC; d_gene: TRBD1; v_gene: TRBV2; j_gene: TRBJ2-4; abundance: .
CDR3aa: CASSSAQGAATEAFF; CDR3nt: TGCGCCAGCAGCTCGGCCCAGGGGGCGGCCACTGAAGCTTTCTTT; d_gene: TRBD1; v_gene: TRBV5-1; j_gene: TRBJ1-1; abundance: .
CDR3aa: CASSLAYTDTQYF; CDR3nt: TGTGCCAGCAGCTTGGCCTACACAGATACGCAGTATTTT; d_gene: .; v_gene: TRBV5-6; j_gene: TRBJ2-3; abundance: .
CDR3aa: CASSAGTGQDSNQPQHF; CDR3nt: TGTGCCAGCAGTGCGGGGACAGGGCAGGATAGCAATCAGCCCCAGCATTTT; d_gene: TRBD1; v_gene: TRBV28; j_gene: TRBJ1-5; abundance: .
CDR3aa: CASNPTGGRPTDTQYF; CDR3nt: TGTGCCAGCAACCCTACAGGGGGACGACCCACAGATACGCAGTATTTT; d_gene: TRBD1; v_gene: TRBV11-2; j_gene: TRBJ2-3; abundance: .
CDR3aa: CASGLLGLAGRLNTGELFF; CDR3nt: TGTGCTAGTGGTTTGCTTGGACTAGCGGGGCGTTTAAACACCGGGGAGCTGTTTTTT; d_gene: TRBD2; v_gene: TRBV12-5; j_gene: TRBJ2-2; abundance: .